The text below deals with one T cell receptor beta chain. Its antigen is not known. The data originate from a study of vaccination effects on CD4 cells after COVID-19. As for the study in general: Viral peptide pool expansion of antigen-specific CD4+ T cells preceded sequencing in the ViraFEST assay.

The repertoire was sequenced with immunoSEQ multiplex PCR; TCRdb's copy has only in-frame clones and lacks some. The sample has about 72,000 clones, 70% to 80% seen once. With V trimmed by 10 bases and J by 6 bases, 14 bases remained unmatched. The CDR3 is 15 amino acids. Per germline, CDR1 LNHDA and CDR2 SQIVND (reference sequence). Study findings and constraints: Clonal contraction was marked in infection- and vaccine-induced clones late after vaccination.

Once cultured for about 9 days, the cells underwent separation to obtain CD4+ T cells. The source material was CD4+ T cells from PBMCs cultured without peptide, sampled before COVID-19 vaccination. The TCR comes from a human donor who received a COVID-19 vaccine. The chain combines TRBV19 with TRBJ2-1; the match to TRBD1 covers 8 bases. The CDR3 region is CATSRGQGVINEQFF. The DNA for the CDR3 is TGTGCCACTTCCAGGGGGCAGGGGGTTATCAATGAGCAGTTCTTC.